Below are 9 T cell receptor beta chains sequenced from a single sample in a study of regulatory T cells in long-lasting Graves disease (dated by TCRdb to the early 2020s). The library was generated by multiplex PCR. Sequencing was carried out with an Illumina HiSeq 4000. CDR3 regions were amplified by Arm-PCR with iRepertoire HTBI primers to construct TCR beta libraries. TCRdb reanalyzed the raw reads on its own, using fastp at Q25 for trimming and MiXCR for clone calling, and kept in-frame beta chains. Rows are combined by CDR3 protein, so each entry shows the most common genes and DNA. The sample table holds a few hundred thousand distinct CDR3 sequences, of which 23% were seen once. In total, the top ten clones hold about a quarter of the sample. Per the publication, the time point label means: persistent/refractory GD, antithyroid drugs over 5 years with positive TRAb. For both TCR sequencing and RNA sequencing, RNA was extracted from PBMCs using TRIzol.

The sequences come from peripheral blood mononuclear cells (PBMCs), collected when the disease was refractory, from a patient treated with antithyroid drugs. Receptor source: a female donor with Graves disease.

V and J are TRBV12-3 or TRBV12-4 and TRBJ1-6, with D hard to call. The CDR3 loop spans 13 amino acids. Trimming pared 6 bases from V and 7 bases from J, leaving 10 bases between. The CDR3 region has the DNA TGTGCCAGCAGGGAGCGGCTGAATTCACCCCTCCACTTT. This encodes CASRERLNSPLHF.

V is TRBV9 and J is TRBJ1-1; no clear D. CDR3 length: 13 residues. In germline, CDR1 is SGDLS, CDR2 YYNGEE. The V end lost 1 base, the J end lost 1 base, and 5 bases lay between the germline ends. CDR3 bases: TGTGCCAGCAGCGTATTAGAGAACACTGAAGCTTTCTTT. It codes for CASSVLENTEAFF. The whole variable domain, filled in from reference TRBV9 and TRBJ1-1, reads DSGVTQTPKHLITATGQRVTLRCSPRSGDLSVYWYQQSLDQGLQFLIQYYNGEERAKGNILERFSAQQFPDLHSELNLSSLELGDSALYFCASSVLENTEAFFGQGTRLTVV.

This clonotype was picked up many times. CDR3 in amino acids: CASSRRLAGTYEQYF. The DNA of the CDR3 is TGTGCCAGCAGCCGAAGACTAGCGGGGACCTACGAGCAGTACTTC. This sequence joins TRBV7-9 and TRBJ2-7, with 11 bases that match TRBD2. The CDR3 length is 15 residues. Germline-derived CDR1 and CDR2 are SEHNR and FQNEAQ (reference sequence). The V gene end was trimmed by 5 bases and the J gene end by 2 bases; junction bases not matched to a gene: 5.

This clonotype was counted a few times. A much larger clone lies a single base off, so this may be a read error. This CDR3 is missing its conserved last phenylalanine or tryptophan, likely due to a read error. V gene TRBV7-2 combines with J gene TRBJ2-7; 13 bases are a match to TRBD2. CDR1 is SGHTA and CDR2 is FQGNSA in the germline V gene. After removal of 6 bases from V and 6 bases from J, the junction contained 5 bases not matched to a gene. CDR3 length equals 14 residues. The DNA of the CDR3 is TGTGCCAGCAGGACTAGCGGGAGGACGTCCGAGCAGTACTGC. Amino acids: CASRTSGRTSEQYC.

The chain uses TRBV7-3 and TRBJ2-1; a possible D gene is TRBD2 (5 bases). Germline V gives CDR1 SGHTA, CDR2 FQGTGA. The CDR3 spans 14 residues. Trimming shortened V by 3 bases and J by 5 bases, and 11 bases separated the two germline ends. CDR3 DNA: TGTGCCAGCAGCTTGGGTCGGGATAACAATGAGCAGTTCTTC. Its translation is CASSLGRDNNEQFF.

The genes are TRBV6-1 and TRBJ2-7; TRBD2 agrees at 15 bases. The CDR3 runs 15 residues. The germline gives CDR1 MNHNS, CDR2 SASEGT. V was pared by 7 bases and J by 6 bases, with 7 bases of the junction left unmatched. CDR3 in amino acids: CASTGLAGGLAEQYF. The CDR3 DNA follows: TGTGCCAGCACCGGACTAGCGGGAGGGCTGGCCGAGCAGTACTTC.

As concerns this clonotype: A single base separates this from a much larger clone, so it may be a read error. The CDR3 loop is CANSEVGRQETQYF. The CDR3 bases are TGTGCCAACAGTGAAGTGGGACGACAAGAGACCCAGTACTTC. The chain combines TRBV6-1 with TRBJ2-5; D may match TRBD1 or TRBD2 (5 bases each). In germline, CDR1 is MNHNS, CDR2 SASEGT. The CDR3 has 14 residues.

In regard to this clonotype: It may be a read error: a sequence one base away is much more abundant. The gene calls are TRBV2 and TRBJ1-2; no firm D call. The V gene's germline CDR1 is SNHLY and CDR2 FYNNEI. CDR3 length: 15 residues. The CDR3 region has the DNA TGTGCCAGCAAAGTGTTGAGGAGAGCTAACTATGGCCACACCTTC. Translated, it gives CASKVLRRANYGHTF.

The V gene is TRBV14, the J gene TRBJ1-6; no definite D call. This CDR3 has 15 amino acids. The ends were cut back, 1 base at V and 7 bases at J, with 11 bases in the middle. The germline V gene has CDR1 SGHDN and CDR2 FVKESK. The CDR3 protein is CASSQGSGRNSPLHF. CDR3 DNA: TGTGCCAGCAGCCAAGGTAGTGGCCGGAATTCACCCCTCCACTTT.